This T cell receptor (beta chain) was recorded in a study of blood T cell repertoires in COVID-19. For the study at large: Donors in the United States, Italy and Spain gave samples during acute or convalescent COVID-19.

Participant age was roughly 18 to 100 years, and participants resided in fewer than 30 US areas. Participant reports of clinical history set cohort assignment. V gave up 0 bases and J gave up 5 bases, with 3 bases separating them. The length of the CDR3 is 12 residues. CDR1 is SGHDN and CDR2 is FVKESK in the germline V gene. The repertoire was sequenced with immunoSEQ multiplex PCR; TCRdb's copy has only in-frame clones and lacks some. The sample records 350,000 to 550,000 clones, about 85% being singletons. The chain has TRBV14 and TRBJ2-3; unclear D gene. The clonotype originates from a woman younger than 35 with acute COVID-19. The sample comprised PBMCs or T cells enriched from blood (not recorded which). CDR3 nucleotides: TGTGCCAGCAGCCAAGACGGAGATACGCAGTATTTT. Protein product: CASSQDGDTQYF.